These 30 T cell receptor beta chains were sequenced from one sample in a study of blood T cells in healthy people across ages. Primers used in a second PCR of about 6 to 11 cycles were a sample-barcoded 5' primer and a J-beta primer mix. Via MiXCR, TCRdb re-called the 5' RACE reads, giving one row per CDR3 protein. Seen here are around 600,000 distinct CDR3 sequences, around half observed once, and the top ten hold approximately 23%. Sequenced: blood. These receptor sequences come from an elderly man in good health.

The rearrangement joins TRBV20-1 to TRBJ2-1; a possible D gene is TRBD2 (6 bases). This CDR3 region has 16 residues. Trimming left V 5 bases short and J 3 bases short, with 20 bases between. CDR1 is DFQATT and CDR2 is SNEGSKA in the germline V gene (reference sequence). This chain's CDR3 is CSALRLAGTIYNEQFF. The CDR3 bases are TGCAGTGCTCTTAGACTGGCGGGAACGATCTACAATGAGCAGTTCTTC.

The V call is TRBV20-1, the J call TRBJ1-1; D gene uncertain. V dropped 6 bases and J dropped 0 bases, with 8 bases sitting between them. The CDR3 extends over 12 amino acids. Germline loops: CDR1 DFQATT, CDR2 SNEGSKA (reference sequence). The CDR3 sequence: CSASSMNTEAFF. CDR3 in DNA: TGCAGTGCCTCCAGCATGAACACTGAAGCTTTCTTT.

There are a few counts of this clonotype. This chain joins TRBV10-3 and TRBJ2-3; 7 nucleotides agree with TRBD1. The trim removed 6 bases at V and 1 base at J, leaving 7 bases unmatched. The CDR3 loop spans 15 amino acids. Looked up from germline, CDR1 is ENHRY and CDR2 is SYGVKD. The CDR3 sequence: CAISGQAGRTDTQYF. CDR3 in DNA: TGTGCCATCAGCGGACAGGCTGGCCGCACAGATACGCAGTATTTT.

This clonotype was detected only once. The CDR3 sequence: CASSLDREDETQYF. The DNA for the CDR3 is TGTGCCAGCAGCCTGGACAGGGAAGATGAGACCCAGTACTTC. V is TRBV6-1 and J is TRBJ2-5; TRBD1 aligns across 8 bases. V gave up 6 bases and J gave up 5 bases; unmatched junction bases: 8. The CDR3 covers 14 residues. CDR1 and CDR2 from the germline V gene are MNHNS and SASEGT.

In its sample, this clonotype was seen a few times. In DNA, the CDR3 is TGCAGCGTTACAGGGGGCGCGGATCAGCCCCAGCATTTT. It specifies CSVTGGADQPQHF. V is TRBV29-1 and J is TRBJ1-5, with TRBD1 identical over 9 bases. CDR1 and CDR2 from the germline V gene are SQVTM and ANQGSEA. This CDR3 has 13 residues. Losses at the gene ends were 5 bases for V and 5 bases for J; bases not matched to a gene: 4.

This clonotype occurred a few times. The rearrangement uses TRBV7-2 and TRBJ2-4; the D is unclear. The CDR3 extends over 13 amino acids. Looked up from germline, CDR1 is SGHTA and CDR2 is FQGNSA. The germline V and J ends were trimmed by 1 base and 6 bases, with 7 bases remaining between them. The CDR3: CASSLDSTNIQYF. In DNA, the CDR3 is TGTGCCAGCAGCTTAGACAGTACAAACATTCAGTACTTC.

The table lists this clonotype with many counts. The chain recombines TRBV6-6 with TRBJ2-7; 12 bases line up with TRBD2. The germline V gene has CDR1 MNHNY and CDR2 SVGAGI (reference sequence). The CDR3 is made up of 14 amino acids. V dropped 2 bases and J dropped 6; count of bases not matched to a gene: 2. CDR3 bases: TGTGCCAGCAGTTACGCGACTAGCGGGAGCGAGCAGTACTTC. Protein: CASSYATSGSEQYF.

The chain recombines TRBV6-5 with TRBJ2-7, with TRBD1 as a possible D gene (6 bases). Germline lookup yields CDR1 MNHEY and CDR2 SVGAGI. The CDR3 runs to 15 residues. Trimming left V 5 bases short and J 0 bases short, with 14 bases between. In DNA, the CDR3 is TGTGCCAGCAGTCAGAACCAGGGGAGCTCCTACGAGCAGTACTTC. Encoded protein: CASSQNQGSSYEQYF.

This sequence joins TRBV28 and TRBJ2-1; 7 nucleotides align to TRBD1. There are 13 residues in the CDR3. Germline CDR1 and CDR2: MDHEN and SYDVKM. V lost 8 bases and J lost 6; bases outside the gene matches: 7. The CDR3 here is CASLTGSGNEQFF. In DNA form, the CDR3 reads TGTGCCAGCCTGACAGGGAGTGGCAATGAGCAGTTCTTC.

V is TRBV5-1 and J is TRBJ2-1, with TRBD1 identical over 7 bases. Germline-derived CDR1 and CDR2 are SGHRS and YFSETQ. CDR3 length: 16 residues. After removal of 3 bases from V and 0 bases from J, the junction contained 6 bases not matched to a gene. CDR3 nucleotide sequence: TGCGCCAGCAGCTCGGGACAGACGAGCTCCTACAATGAGCAGTTCTTC. Amino acid sequence: CASSSGQTSSYNEQFF.

The chain's CDR3 is CASSPLPTGQTEAFF. The CDR3 nucleotides read TGTGCCAGCAGTCCACTACCGACAGGGCAAACTGAAGCTTTCTTT. The chain recombines TRBV6-1 with TRBJ1-1; 7 bases map to TRBD1. The CDR3 contains 15 residues. V lost 5 bases and J lost 5; bases outside the gene matches: 11. Per the germline V gene, CDR1 is MNHNS and CDR2 is SASEGT.

V and J are TRBV20-1 and TRBJ1-2, with unresolved D. Germline lookup yields CDR1 DFQATT and CDR2 SNEGSKA (reference sequence). The length of the CDR3 is 15 residues. The V and J ends lost 1 base and 0 bases respectively, with 12 bases between them. CDR3 DNA sequence: TGCAGTGCTAGAGTCCTTGCAGCTGCTAACTATGGCTACACCTTC. Its protein is CSARVLAAANYGYTF.

The chain combines TRBV7-8 with TRBJ1-4; 10 bases line up with TRBD1. CDR1 is SGHVS and CDR2 is FQNEAQ in the germline V gene. V dropped 5 bases and J dropped 8; count of bases not matched to a gene: 8. The CDR3 sequence is 15 residues long. The CDR3 spells CASSLGGQGGEKLFF. The CDR3 bases are TGTGCCAGCAGCCTAGGCGGACAGGGGGGGGAAAAACTGTTTTTT.

In its sample, this clonotype was seen a few times. This sequence joins TRBV20-1 and TRBJ2-1, with TRBD1 matching over 9 bases. From germline, CDR1 is DFQATT and CDR2 SNEGSKA (reference sequence). With V trimmed by 4 bases and J by 1 base, 8 bases remained unmatched. The CDR3 is made up of 16 amino acids. The DNA of the CDR3 is TGCAGTGCTAAAAACGGACAGGGGTTATCCTACAATGAGCAGTTCTTC. Amino acids: CSAKNGQGLSYNEQFF.

This clonotype was detected once. The rearrangement links TRBV3-1 to TRBJ1-4; no clear D gene. The CDR3 consists of 13 residues. Trimming took 3 bases from V and 4 from J, leaving 6 bases between them. CDR1 is LGHDT and CDR2 is YNNKEL in the germline V gene (reference sequence). The CDR3 reads CASSHGLNEKLFF. CDR3 DNA sequence: TGTGCCAGCAGCCACGGGCTTAATGAAAAACTGTTTTTT.

The chain employs TRBV7-9 and TRBJ2-4, with D possibly TRBD1 on 5 matching bases. CDR1 and CDR2 from the germline V gene are SEHNR and FQNEAQ (reference sequence). There are 16 residues in the CDR3. V lost 5 bases and J 0 bases, leaving 14 bases between the germline ends. CDR3 in amino acids: CASSLGELIAKNIQYF. The CDR3 DNA follows: TGTGCCAGCAGCCTAGGGGAATTGATAGCCAAAAACATTCAGTACTTC.

CDR3 DNA sequence: TGCGGCTACGGTGGGGAGGGCGAGTTCTTC. This gives the protein CGYGGEGEFF. The chain carries TRBV29-1 and TRBJ2-1; 7 nucleotides line up with TRBD2. Germline V gene sequence: CDR1 SQVTM, CDR2 ANQGSEA. The CDR3 runs to 10 residues.

V and J are TRBV7-9 and TRBJ1-1, with TRBD1 matching 7 bases. V lost 5 bases, J lost 3 bases, and 6 bases stayed unmatched. Germline V CDR1 and CDR2: SEHNR, FQNEAQ (reference sequence). The CDR3 spans 14 residues. CDR3 coding DNA: TGTGCCAGCAGCACGCGTACAGGGGACACTGAAGCTTTCTTT. This codes for CASSTRTGDTEAFF. Drawing the rest from reference TRBV7-9 and TRBJ1-1, the complete variable domain is DTGVSQNPRHKITKRGQNVTFRCDPISEHNRLYWYRQTLGQGPEFLTYFQNEAQLEKSRLLSDRFSAERPKGSFSTLEIQRTEQGDSAMYLCASSTRTGDTEAFFGQGTRLTVV.

The rearrangement uses TRBV20-1 and TRBJ2-7; 12 nucleotides align to TRBD2. CDR3 length: 16 amino acids. Germline loops: CDR1 DFQATT, CDR2 SNEGSKA (reference sequence). J was trimmed by 7 bases and V by 6 bases; bases with no gene match: 16. CDR3 coding DNA: TGCAGTGCCGCGACTAGCGGGAGTATCTCCTACAATGAGCAGTACTTC. This codes for CSAATSGSISYNEQYF.

The chain links TRBV7-9 to TRBJ1-2, with 7 bases matching TRBD1. The ends lost 6 bases at V and 0 bases at J; junction bases unmatched: 16. The CDR3 loop spans 18 amino acids. CDR1 SEHNR and CDR2 FQNEAQ come from the germline V gene (reference sequence). This CDR3 reads CASRKHRDSNSSNYGYTF. CDR3 nucleotides: TGTGCCAGCAGAAAACACAGGGACAGTAATTCTTCTAACTATGGCTACACCTTC.

This clonotype was detected only once. Sequence at one end of the junction differs from germline and may be a read error. The chain employs TRBV7-7 and TRBJ2-3, with a tentative D call TRBD1 (5 bases). The germline CDR1 and CDR2 sequences are SSHAT and FNYEAQ (reference sequence). This CDR3 region has 14 residues. The CDR3 DNA follows: TGTGCTAGCAGCTTATATGGGGCGGCAGTTACGCAGTATTTT. Its protein product is CASSLYGAAVTQYF.

Note on this clonotype: One end of the junction varies from germline; a read error may be responsible. This rearrangement joins TRBV7-2 to TRBJ2-1, with no clear D. The CDR3 runs to 12 residues. From germline, CDR1 is SGHTA and CDR2 FQGNSA. The CDR3 DNA sequence: TGTGCCAGCATCTTAGATTATGGTGGGCAGTTCTTC. Translation: CASILDYGGQFF. The full variable domain, in which reference TRBV7-2 and TRBJ2-1 provide the parts outside the CDR3, is GAGVSQSPSNKVTEKGKDVELRCDPISGHTALYWYRQSLGQGLEFLIYFQGNSAPDKSGLPSDRFSAERTGGSVSTLTIQRTQQEDSAVYLCASILDYGGQFFGPGTRLTVL.

V and J are TRBV30 and TRBJ2-5, with D possibly matching TRBD1 (5 bases). The CDR3 loop spans 13 amino acids. The germline V gene has CDR1 GTSNPN and CDR2 SVGIG (reference sequence). V shed 3 bases and J shed 2 bases, with 10 bases lying between them. CDR3 in DNA: TGTGCCTGGAGCCCCACAGGTCAAGAGACCCAGTACTTC. Protein product: CAWSPTGQETQYF.

The V call is TRBV5-1, the J call TRBJ2-7; D possibly corresponds to TRBD1 (6 bases). The CDR3 consists of 15 residues. V lost 0 bases and J lost 3, with 13 bases in between. CDR1 and CDR2 (germline): SGHRS, YFSETQ. The CDR3 loop reads CASSLAADSYYEQYF. CDR3 nucleotide sequence: TGCGCCAGCAGCTTGGCCGCGGACAGTTACTACGAGCAGTACTTC.

This chain joins TRBV7-9 and TRBJ2-1; 11 bases are a match to TRBD2. The length of the CDR3 is 16 residues. Germline CDR1 and CDR2: SEHNR and FQNEAQ (reference sequence). V shed 4 bases and J 4 bases; nucleotides not matched to a gene: 6. The CDR3 region is CASSSHSGGAYNEQFF. In DNA form, the CDR3 reads TGTGCCAGCAGCTCGCATAGCGGGGGGGCTTACAATGAGCAGTTCTTC.

This clonotype came up many times. The V and J genes are TRBV6-5 and TRBJ2-7; 7 bases line up with TRBD1. This CDR3 is 15 amino acids long. Trimming at V came to 6 bases and at J to 7 bases, leaving 15 bases not matched to a gene. The germline V gene encodes CDR1 MNHEY and CDR2 SVGAGI. In nucleotides, the CDR3 is TGTGCCAGCAGCCCCGCAGGGGGAGTACCTACGGAGCAGTACTTC. Translation gives CASSPAGGVPTEQYF.

The rearrangement uses TRBV20-1 and TRBJ2-1, with D tentatively TRBD2 (5 bases). V was clipped by 1 base and J by 9 bases, with 19 bases between them. Germline values: CDR1 DFQATT, CDR2 SNEGSKA (reference sequence). The CDR3 runs to 15 residues. CDR3 DNA: TGCAGTGCTAGAGCCCGCGAGGGATCTTGGGGTGAGCAGTTCTTC. This gives the protein CSARAREGSWGEQFF.

CDR3 DNA sequence: TGTGCCAGCAGCTTAAATCGGGGACTAAACCAAGAGACCCAGTACTTC. Amino acid sequence: CASSLNRGLNQETQYF. The V gene is TRBV7-2, the J gene TRBJ2-5, with 7 bases fitting TRBD2. Germline V lookup: CDR1 SGHTA, CDR2 FQGNSA. The CDR3 runs 16 residues. V shed 2 bases and J 0 bases; nucleotides not matched to a gene: 6.

V gene TRBV9 combines with J gene TRBJ1-1; no reliable D call. V was pared by 0 bases and J by 1 base, with 10 bases between. This CDR3 contains 15 residues. CDR1 is SGDLS and CDR2 is YYNGEE in the germline V gene. The CDR3 spells CASSVGWASNTEAFF. CDR3 DNA: TGTGCCAGCAGCGTAGGGTGGGCTTCGAACACTGAAGCTTTCTTT. The variable domain in full, with the rest retrieved from reference TRBV9 and TRBJ1-1, is DSGVTQTPKHLITATGQRVTLRCSPRSGDLSVYWYQQSLDQGLQFLIQYYNGEERAKGNILERFSAQQFPDLHSELNLSSLELGDSALYFCASSVGWASNTEAFFGQGTRLTVV.

The V gene is TRBV7-8, the J gene TRBJ1-2; D remains unclear. Germline V CDR1 and CDR2: SGHVS, FQNEAQ. V lost 5 bases and J 0 bases, leaving 13 bases between the germline ends. This CDR3 has 15 residues. In DNA, the CDR3 is TGTGCCAGCAGCCCCTCCCCGACATCTAACTATGGCTACACCTTC. This codes for CASSPSPTSNYGYTF. Full variable domain (outside the CDR3, taken from reference TRBV7-8 and TRBJ1-2): GAGVSQSPRYKVAKRGQDVALRCDPISGHVSLFWYQQALGQGPEFLTYFQNEAQLDKSGLPSDRFFAERPEGSVSTLKIQRTQQEDSAVYLCASSPSPTSNYGYTFGSGTRLTVV.